The 30 T cell receptor beta chains below come from one sample, sequenced in a study of beta chain features in type 1 diabetes. Expressed TCRB transcripts were sequenced after all isolated RNA was converted to cDNA. Generated by immunoSEQ multiplex PCR, the TCRdb table keeps only in-frame clones and is missing some. Among under 900,000 clones listed, roughly a sixth were seen once. Sample: naive CD4+ T cells from blood. The receptors originated from a woman younger than 35 in good health.

This clone was seen more than once but under ten times. V is TRBV18 and J is TRBJ2-3; no firm D call. The germline CDR1 and CDR2 sequences are KGHSH and LQKENI. Trimming cost V 6 bases and J 2 bases, with 12 bases left between them. CDR3 length: 14 residues. This CDR3 reads CASSQSRNTDTQYF. For the CDR3, the DNA is TGTGCCAGCTCCCAATCAAGGAACACAGATACGCAGTATTTT. The full variable domain, its missing parts supplied by reference TRBV18 and TRBJ2-3, is NAGVMQNPRHLVRRRGQEARLRCSPMKGHSHVYWYRQLPEEGLKFMVYLQKENIIDESGMPKERFSAEFPKEGPSILRIQQVVRGDSAAYFCASSQSRNTDTQYFGPGTRLTVL.

This clone was detected a few times. CDR3 protein: CASSQGSTDPPYEQYF. CDR3 nucleotides: TGCGCCAGCAGCCAAGGGTCGACAGACCCACCTTACGAGCAGTACTTC. The rearrangement joins TRBV4-3 to TRBJ2-7, with a tentative D call TRBD1 (5 bases). CDR1 is LGHNA, CDR2 YSLEER, per germline. The CDR3 runs 16 residues. Trimming removed 1 base from V and 4 bases from J, with 17 bases in between.

This chain joins TRBV11-1 and TRBJ1-3; 7 nucleotides agree with TRBD1. The CDR3 loop spans 14 amino acids. The germline V gene encodes CDR1 SGHAT and CDR2 FQDESV (reference sequence). V shed 6 bases and J 2 bases; nucleotides not matched to a gene: 4. The CDR3 loop reads CASRRGPAGNTIYF. CDR3 nucleotides: TGTGCCAGCAGAAGGGGGCCAGCTGGAAACACCATATATTTT.

The gene calls are TRBV19 and TRBJ2-1, with 12 bases that match TRBD2. The CDR3 consists of 16 residues. Per germline, CDR1 LNHDA and CDR2 SQIVND (reference sequence). The ends lost 6 bases at V and 4 bases at J; junction bases unmatched: 7. CDR3 in amino acids: CASSPGTSGRYNEQFF. Here the CDR3 DNA reads TGTGCCAGTAGCCCCGGGACTAGCGGGCGTTACAATGAGCAGTTCTTC.

In this sample, this clone turned up a few times. The genes are TRBV7-9 and TRBJ2-2, with TRBD1 matching over 7 bases. After removal of 4 bases from V and 7 bases from J, the junction contained 6 bases not matched to a gene. CDR1 and CDR2 from the germline V gene are SEHNR and FQNEAQ (reference sequence). The CDR3 spans 14 residues. The CDR3 nucleotides are TGTGCCAGCAGCTCAAAACAGGGGAGCGGGGAGCTGTTTTTT. It encodes CASSSKQGSGELFF.

In its sample, this clone was seen a few times. CDR3 nucleotide sequence: TGTGCCATCAAAAAGCTCGATACAGATACGCAGTATTTT. As protein: CAIKKLDTDTQYF. V gene TRBV10-3 combines with J gene TRBJ2-3, with D unclear. Trimming shortened V by 7 bases and J by 3 bases, and 11 bases separated the two germline ends. The CDR3 has 13 amino acids. Germline-derived CDR1 and CDR2 are ENHRY and SYGVKD.

Remarks on this clone: This sample also contains other DNA sequences that code for the same CDR3. The chain has TRBV9 and TRBJ2-7; D call uncertain. The CDR3 sequence is 14 residues long. CDR1 is SGDLS, CDR2 YYNGEE, per germline. Trimming stripped 0 bases from V and 0 bases from J, with 7 bases between. The CDR3 reads CASSVGQSSYEQYF. CDR3 bases: TGTGCCAGCAGCGTAGGTCAGAGCTCCTACGAGCAGTACTTC. Supplemented by reference TRBV9 and TRBJ2-7, the full variable domain reads DSGVTQTPKHLITATGQRVTLRCSPRSGDLSVYWYQQSLDQGLQFLIQYYNGEERAKGNILERFSAQQFPDLHSELNLSSLELGDSALYFCASSVGQSSYEQYFGPGTRLTVT.

The chain uses TRBV5-1 and TRBJ2-3; 7 bases fit TRBD1. This CDR3 has 17 amino acids. CDR1 is SGHRS and CDR2 is YFSETQ in the germline V gene. Unmatched junction bases numbered 10, after V lost 1 base and J lost 2 bases. CDR3 coding DNA: TGCGCCAGCAGCTTGCCCCGACAGGGTACCACCACAGATACGCAGTATTTT. It is translated as CASSLPRQGTTTDTQYF. Full variable domain (missing parts from reference TRBV5-1 and TRBJ2-3): KAGVTQTPRYLIKTRGQQVTLSCSPISGHRSVSWYQQTPGQGLQFLFEYFSETQRNKGNFPGRFSGRQFSNSRSEMNVSTLELGDSALYLCASSLPRQGTTTDTQYFGPGTRLTVL.

This chain connects TRBV28 to TRBJ2-3; 9 bases align to TRBD1. The CDR3 runs 19 residues. The ends lost 1 base at V and 5 bases at J; junction bases unmatched: 16. The germline CDR1 and CDR2 sequences are MDHEN and SYDVKM. The CDR3 region has the DNA TGTGCCAGCAGTTTATTTATTCGGGGACAGGGTCGCGTTAAAGATACGCAGTATTTT. Its protein is CASSLFIRGQGRVKDTQYF.

On this clone: The same CDR3 can be traced to other DNA sequences in this sample. The V and J genes are TRBV7-6 and TRBJ2-3; unclear D gene. V was pared by 2 bases and J by 6 bases, with 6 bases between. Germline assignment: CDR1 SGHVS and CDR2 FNYEAQ. The CDR3 is made up of 12 amino acids. CDR3 sequence (DNA): TGTGCCAGCAGCTTAAGTTCGGATACGCAGTATTTT. Translation: CASSLSSDTQYF.

The chain uses TRBV7-3 and TRBJ2-1, with D tentatively TRBD2 (5 bases). V was pared by 2 bases and J by 7 bases, with 9 bases between. There are 13 residues in the CDR3. Germline values: CDR1 SGHTA, CDR2 FQGTGA. The CDR3 DNA is TGTGCCAGCAGCTTAGGTCTAGCTAATGAGCAGTTCTTC. Protein product: CASSLGLANEQFF.

The genes are TRBV28 and TRBJ2-1; D is unclear. Germline CDR1 is MDHEN and CDR2 is SYDVKM. V gave up 2 bases and J gave up 1 base, with 9 bases separating them. The CDR3 is 15 amino acids. Here the CDR3 reads CASSLQASSYNEQFF. In DNA form, the CDR3 reads TGTGCCAGCAGTTTACAGGCTAGTTCCTACAATGAGCAGTTCTTC.

This chain joins TRBV6-6 and TRBJ2-1; D unclear. V lost 7 bases, J lost 0 bases, and 16 bases lay in between. The germline gives CDR1 MNHNY, CDR2 SVGAGI (reference sequence). The CDR3 runs to 16 residues. The CDR3 loop reads CASTRTSPSSYNEQFF. Here the CDR3 DNA reads TGTGCCAGCACCCGAACCAGCCCGAGCTCCTACAATGAGCAGTTCTTC.

J is TRBJ2-1 and V is TRBV5-4; D may be TRBD1 or TRBD2 (5 bases each). The V gene lost 6 bases and the J gene lost 7 bases, with 17 bases spanning the gap. This CDR3 spans 14 amino acids. Germline loops: CDR1 SGHNT, CDR2 YYREEE (reference sequence). CDR3 loop: CASTRDPTSNEQFF. The CDR3 region has the DNA TGTGCCAGCACAAGGGACCCGACGTCTAATGAGCAGTTCTTC. Full variable domain (outside the CDR3, taken from reference TRBV5-4 and TRBJ2-1): ETGVTQSPTHLIKTRGQQVTLRCSSQSGHNTVSWYQQALGQGPQFIFQYYREEENGRGNFPPRFSGLQFPNYSSELNVNALELDDSALYLCASTRDPTSNEQFFGPGTRLTVL.

This clone showed up just a few times. The chain is built from TRBV9 and TRBJ2-7; TRBD2 aligns across 11 bases. V was clipped by 3 bases and J by 6 bases; unmatched bases: 11. Germline V CDR1 and CDR2: SGDLS, YYNGEE. This CDR3 contains 16 residues. DNA for the CDR3: TGTGCCAGCAGCGCCCAATCACTAGCGGGAGCATCCGAGCAGTACTTC. Protein: CASSAQSLAGASEQYF.

This clone was found a few times. The V and J genes are TRBV7-9 and TRBJ2-7, with TRBD1 matching 9 bases. The J segment lost 7 bases and the V segment lost 3 bases, leaving 7 bases of the junction unmatched. This CDR3 contains 14 residues. Germline loops: CDR1 SEHNR, CDR2 FQNEAQ (reference sequence). The CDR3, as DNA: TGTGCCAGCAGCTTGTTACAGGGGGCGTTTGAGCAGTACTTC. It is translated as CASSLLQGAFEQYF.

This chain joins TRBV28 and TRBJ2-5; weak D call: TRBD1 (6 bases). The CDR3 runs to 12 residues. Germline V gene lookup returns CDR1 MDHEN and CDR2 SYDVKM. The V end lost 8 bases, the J end lost 5 bases, and 12 bases lay between the germline ends. The CDR3 DNA sequence: TGTGCCAGCGGAAACAGGGTGGAGACCCAGTACTTC. Translated: CASGNRVETQYF.

This clone was found a few times. This chain connects TRBV6-5 to TRBJ1-5, with D possibly TRBD1 on 6 matching bases. This CDR3 region has 13 residues. The germline gives CDR1 MNHEY, CDR2 SVGAGI. V lost 10 bases, J lost 5 bases, and 15 bases lay in between. The CDR3: CAIRAGADQPQHF. Written as DNA, the CDR3 is TGTGCCATCCGAGCAGGGGCCGATCAGCCCCAGCATTTT.

This clone appeared a few times. The CDR3 nucleotides read TGCAGCGTGCCCAGGGAAAATTCCTACGAGCAGTACTTC. Its translation: CSVPRENSYEQYF. The J gene is TRBJ2-7, the V gene TRBV29-1; tentative D call: TRBD1 (5 bases). There are 13 residues in the CDR3. Per the germline V gene, CDR1 is SQVTM and CDR2 is ANQGSEA. V lost 6 bases, J lost 1 base, and 13 bases lay in between.

This clone was seen a handful of times. This sequence joins TRBV15 and TRBJ2-1; perhaps TRBD2 as D (5 bases). CDR1 LNHNV and CDR2 YYDKDF come from the germline V gene (reference sequence). The V gene lost 4 bases and the J gene lost 0 bases, with 13 bases spanning the gap. There are 16 residues in the CDR3. The CDR3 reads CATSTILVGSYNEQFF. For the CDR3, the DNA is TGTGCCACCAGCACAATACTAGTTGGCTCCTACAATGAGCAGTTCTTC. The full variable domain, its missing parts supplied by reference TRBV15 and TRBJ2-1, is DAMVIQNPRYQVTQFGKPVTLSCSQTLNHNVMYWYQQKSSQAPKLLFHYYDKDFNNEADTPDNFQSRRPNTSFCFLDIRSPGLGDTAMYLCATSTILVGSYNEQFFGPGTRLTVL.

The chain couples TRBV7-9 to TRBJ2-3, with 9 bases aligning to TRBD2. CDR1 and CDR2 (germline): SEHNR, FQNEAQ (reference sequence). The CDR3 runs to 16 residues. J was trimmed by 5 bases and V by 5 bases; bases with no gene match: 11. CDR3 protein: CASSPPRGRAIDTQYF. The CDR3 DNA sequence: TGTGCCAGCAGCCCCCCCCGCGGGAGGGCCATAGATACGCAGTATTTT.

The V call is TRBV6-5, the J call TRBJ1-1; TRBD1 might be the D (5 bases). The V and J ends lost 0 bases and 6 bases respectively, with 14 bases between them. Germline V gene lookup returns CDR1 MNHEY and CDR2 SVGAGI. The CDR3 has 15 residues. CDR3 region: CASSYSGTAGSEAFF. For the CDR3, the DNA is TGTGCCAGCAGTTACTCTGGGACCGCGGGCTCTGAAGCTTTCTTT.

This sequence joins TRBV5-6 and TRBJ2-7; perhaps TRBD2 as D (5 bases). V was cut by 2 bases and J by 6 bases, with 18 bases left in between. Germline assignment: CDR1 SGHDT and CDR2 YYEEEE. There are 15 residues in the CDR3. For the CDR3, the DNA is TGTGCCAGCAGCTTAGTCGGCGGTCCAGGAGGCGAGCAGTACTTC. Translating gives CASSLVGGPGGEQYF.

A remark on this clone: Different DNA sequences within this sample yield the same CDR3. The rearrangement links TRBV28 to TRBJ1-1; D gene ambiguous. CDR1 MDHEN and CDR2 SYDVKM come from the germline V gene. Trimming removed 3 bases from V and 0 bases from J, with 5 bases in between. The CDR3 sequence is 13 residues long. CDR3 nucleotide sequence: TGTGCCAGCAGTTTTGGTATGAACACTGAAGCTTTCTTT. The encoded protein is CASSFGMNTEAFF.

The J gene is TRBJ2-7, the V gene TRBV15, with D maybe TRBD2 (6 bases). The CDR3 length is 15 residues. Trimming removed 4 bases from V and 1 base from J, with 14 bases in between. The germline CDR1 and CDR2 sequences are LNHNV and YYDKDF (reference sequence). This CDR3 is CATSKGLIVSYEQYF. Written as DNA, the CDR3 is TGTGCCACCAGCAAAGGACTAATAGTTTCCTACGAGCAGTACTTC.

The rearrangement joins TRBV9 to TRBJ1-3; D uncertain. The CDR3 runs 17 residues. Per the germline V gene, CDR1 is SGDLS and CDR2 is YYNGEE. V gave up 2 bases and J gave up 0 bases, with 15 bases separating them. CDR3 DNA sequence: TGTGCCAGCAGCGTCAGCGGTGCAAAGAGCTCTGGAAACACCATATATTTT. Protein: CASSVSGAKSSGNTIYF. The complete variable domain, with remaining parts taken from reference TRBV9 and TRBJ1-3, reads DSGVTQTPKHLITATGQRVTLRCSPRSGDLSVYWYQQSLDQGLQFLIQYYNGEERAKGNILERFSAQQFPDLHSELNLSSLELGDSALYFCASSVSGAKSSGNTIYFGEGSWLTVV.

This clone was observed a few times. The chain links TRBV7-3 to TRBJ2-1, with TRBD2 identical over 7 bases. V lost 4 bases and J lost 11; bases outside the gene matches: 11. The CDR3 covers 14 residues. Germline values: CDR1 SGHTA, CDR2 FQGTGA. The CDR3 protein is CASSSDGRSLKQFF. For the CDR3, the DNA is TGTGCCAGCAGCTCGGACGGGAGGTCACTTAAGCAGTTCTTC.

The chain uses TRBV28 and TRBJ2-4, with 9 bases identical to TRBD1. CDR1 MDHEN and CDR2 SYDVKM come from the germline V gene. The CDR3 has 15 residues. With V trimmed by 5 bases and J by 6 bases, 8 bases remained unmatched. CDR3 amino acids: CASSPPLGQGNIQYF. The CDR3 bases are TGTGCCAGCAGTCCCCCCCTGGGACAGGGAAACATTCAGTACTTC.

This clone showed up many times. This rearrangement joins TRBV10-3 to TRBJ1-2, with 8 bases that match TRBD1. This CDR3 contains 13 residues. V lost 5 bases, J lost 4 bases, and 3 bases stayed unmatched. CDR1 and CDR2 from the germline V gene are ENHRY and SYGVKD. In DNA, the CDR3 is TGTGCCATCAGTAAGGGACAGGCCTATGGCTACACCTTC. Translated: CAISKGQAYGYTF.

This clone was found a few times. The chain links TRBV18 to TRBJ2-5, with TRBD1 matching over 10 bases. This CDR3 spans 16 amino acids. Germline V lookup: CDR1 KGHSH, CDR2 LQKENI. V lost 3 bases, J lost 1 base, and 5 bases stayed unmatched. The chain's CDR3 is CASSPTRTGGQETQYF. The CDR3 nucleotides are TGTGCCAGCTCACCCACTCGGACAGGGGGCCAAGAGACCCAGTACTTC. The variable domain in full, with the rest retrieved from reference TRBV18 and TRBJ2-5, is NAGVMQNPRHLVRRRGQEARLRCSPMKGHSHVYWYRQLPEEGLKFMVYLQKENIIDESGMPKERFSAEFPKEGPSILRIQQVVRGDSAAYFCASSPTRTGGQETQYFGPGTRLLVL.